The 2 T cell receptor beta chains below come from one sample, sequenced in a study of shared T cell receptors in the human thymus. Sequencing used immunoSEQ multiplex PCR; TCRdb keeps in-frame clones, though not all of them. The table lists 640,000 or so clones, 80% to 90% of them singletons. These data are also associated with another study on human thymus T cells.

The sequencing sample was made of thymocytes. The receptors here all came from a boy under two years old with a congenital heart defect.

This chain joins TRBV11-2 and TRBJ1-6, with D perhaps TRBD1 (5 bases). Germline V gene data show CDR1 as SGHAT and CDR2 as FQNNGV. This CDR3 comprises 14 residues. V was clipped by 2 bases and J by 7 bases, with 9 bases between them. The CDR3 sequence is CASSLTRVNSPLHF. The CDR3 coding sequence is TGTGCCAGCAGCTTAACCAGGGTCAATTCACCCCTCCACTTT.

The V call is TRBV2, the J call TRBJ2-7; D ambiguous. Germline loops: CDR1 SNHLY, CDR2 FYNNEI. V was trimmed by 8 bases and J by 2 bases, leaving 10 bases between them. The CDR3 has 12 amino acids. CDR3 loop: CASPDKTYEQYF. The CDR3 DNA follows: TGTGCCAGCCCCGACAAGACCTACGAGCAGTACTTC.